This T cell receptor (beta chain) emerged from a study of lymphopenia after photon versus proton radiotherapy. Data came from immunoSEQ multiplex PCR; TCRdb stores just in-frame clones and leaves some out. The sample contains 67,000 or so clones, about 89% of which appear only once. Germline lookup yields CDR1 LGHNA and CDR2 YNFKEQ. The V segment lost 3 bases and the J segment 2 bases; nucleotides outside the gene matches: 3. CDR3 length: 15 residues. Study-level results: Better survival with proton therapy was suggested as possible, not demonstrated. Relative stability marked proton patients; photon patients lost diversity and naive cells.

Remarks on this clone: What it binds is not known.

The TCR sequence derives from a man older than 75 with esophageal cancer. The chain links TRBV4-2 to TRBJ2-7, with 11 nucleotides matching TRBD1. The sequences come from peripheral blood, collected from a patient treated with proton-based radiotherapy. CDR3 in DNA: TGTGCCAGCAGCCAGCGGACAGGGGGCACCTACGAGCAGTACTTC. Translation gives CASSQRTGGTYEQYF.